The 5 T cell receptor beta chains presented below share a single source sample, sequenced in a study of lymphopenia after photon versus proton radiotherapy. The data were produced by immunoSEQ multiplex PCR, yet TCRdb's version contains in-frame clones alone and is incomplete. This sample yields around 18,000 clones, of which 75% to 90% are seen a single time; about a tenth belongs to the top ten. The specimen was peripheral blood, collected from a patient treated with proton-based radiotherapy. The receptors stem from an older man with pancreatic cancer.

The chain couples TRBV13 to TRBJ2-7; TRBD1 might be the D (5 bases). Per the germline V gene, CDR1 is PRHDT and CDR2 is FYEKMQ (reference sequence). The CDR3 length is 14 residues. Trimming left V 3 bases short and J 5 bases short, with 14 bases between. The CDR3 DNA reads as TGTGCCAGCAGCTTTGGGGTCAGGGTTAACGAGCAGTACTTC. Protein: CASSFGVRVNEQYF.

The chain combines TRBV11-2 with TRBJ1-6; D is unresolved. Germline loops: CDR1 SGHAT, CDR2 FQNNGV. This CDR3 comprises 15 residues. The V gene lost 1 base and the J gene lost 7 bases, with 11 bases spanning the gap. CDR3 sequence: CASSLGAGMNSPLHF. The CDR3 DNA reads TGTGCCAGCAGCTTAGGCGCAGGCATGAATTCACCCCTCCACTTT. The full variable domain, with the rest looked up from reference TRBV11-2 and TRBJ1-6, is EAGVAQSPRYKIIEKRQSVAFWCNPISGHATLYWYQQILGQGPKLLIQFQNNGVVDDSQLPKDRFSAERLKGVDSTLKIQPAKLEDSAVYLCASSLGAGMNSPLHFGNGTRLTVT.

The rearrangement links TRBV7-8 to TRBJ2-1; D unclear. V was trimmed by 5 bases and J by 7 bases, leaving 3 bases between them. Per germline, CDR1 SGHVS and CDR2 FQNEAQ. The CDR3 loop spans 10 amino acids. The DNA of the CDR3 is TGTGCCAGCAGCATAAATGAGCAGTTCTTC. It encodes CASSINEQFF.

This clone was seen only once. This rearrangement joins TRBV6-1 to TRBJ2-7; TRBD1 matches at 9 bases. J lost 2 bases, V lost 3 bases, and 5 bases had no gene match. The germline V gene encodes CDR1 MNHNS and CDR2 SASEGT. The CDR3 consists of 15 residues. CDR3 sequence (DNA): TGTGCCAGCAGTGATGTCGGACAGGGGCCCTACGAGCAGTACTTC. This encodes CASSDVGQGPYEQYF.

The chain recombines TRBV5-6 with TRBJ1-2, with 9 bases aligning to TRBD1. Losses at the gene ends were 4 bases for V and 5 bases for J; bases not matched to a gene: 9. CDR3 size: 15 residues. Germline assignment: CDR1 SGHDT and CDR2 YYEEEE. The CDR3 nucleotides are TGTGCCAGCAGCAGCGACAGGGGGGATCTTTATGGCTACACCTTC. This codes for CASSSDRGDLYGYTF.